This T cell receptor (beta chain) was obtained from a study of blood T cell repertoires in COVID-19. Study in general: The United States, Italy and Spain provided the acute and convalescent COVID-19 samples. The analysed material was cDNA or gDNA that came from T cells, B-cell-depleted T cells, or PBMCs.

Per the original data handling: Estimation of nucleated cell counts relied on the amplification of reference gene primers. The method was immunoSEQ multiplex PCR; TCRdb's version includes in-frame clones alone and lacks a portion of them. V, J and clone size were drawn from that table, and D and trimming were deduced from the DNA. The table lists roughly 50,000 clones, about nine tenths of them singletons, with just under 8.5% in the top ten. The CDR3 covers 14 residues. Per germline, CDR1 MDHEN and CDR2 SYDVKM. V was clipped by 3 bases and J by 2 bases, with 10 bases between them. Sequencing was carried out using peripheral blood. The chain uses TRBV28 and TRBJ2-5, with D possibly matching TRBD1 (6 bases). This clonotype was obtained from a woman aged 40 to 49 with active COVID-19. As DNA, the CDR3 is TGTGCCAGCAGTTTTTTGAGGGGGCAAGAGACCCAGTACTTC. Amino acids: CASSFLRGQETQYF.